The 24 T cell receptor beta chains listed next were all sequenced from one sample in a study of cytomegalovirus exposure and HLA in healthy donors. Vbeta (60) and Jbeta (13) primers were used in the PCR. The method was immunoSEQ multiplex PCR; TCRdb's version includes in-frame clones alone and lacks a portion of them. Here the sample spans approximately 200,000 clones, roughly 85% being singletons. The sequencing input was PBMCs. The receptors stem from a man aged 18 to 30 in good health and CMV-seronegative.

CDR3 sequence (DNA): TGTGCCAGCAGCCGACTAGCGGGGGGATCCTACGAGCAGTACTTC. It translates to CASSRLAGGSYEQYF. The chain employs TRBV7-2 and TRBJ2-7; 13 nucleotides line up with TRBD2. The CDR3 loop spans 15 amino acids. V gave up 5 bases and J gave up 1 base; unmatched junction bases: 2. Germline CDR1 is SGHTA and CDR2 is FQGNSA.

DNA for the CDR3: TGTGCCAGTACATCGACAGGGGCCTATGGCTACACCTTC. It is translated as CASTSTGAYGYTF. The chain uses TRBV19 and TRBJ1-2; TRBD1 agrees at 8 bases. The CDR3 is made up of 13 amino acids. The germline V gene has CDR1 LNHDA and CDR2 SQIVND (reference sequence). With V trimmed by 7 bases and J by 4 bases, 5 bases remained unmatched.

This clone was counted a single time. This CDR3 reads CAREQGYGYTF. The CDR3 DNA reads TGTGCCAGAGAACAGGGGTATGGCTACACCTTC. The chain joins TRBV7-6 to TRBJ1-2; 7 bases are shared with TRBD1. CDR1 is SGHVS and CDR2 is FNYEAQ in the germline V gene. V lost 9 bases, J lost 5 bases, and 3 bases stayed unmatched. The CDR3 contains 11 residues.

This chain uses TRBV9 with TRBJ2-2, with D maybe TRBD2 (7 bases). The V gene lost 0 bases and the J gene lost 0 bases, with 15 bases spanning the gap. Germline CDR1 and CDR2: SGDLS and YYNGEE. This CDR3 comprises 18 residues. CDR3 nucleotides: TGTGCCAGCAGCGTAGCTCTGGCGGGGGCTACGAACACCGGGGAGCTGTTTTTT. It is translated as CASSVALAGATNTGELFF.

The gene calls are TRBV18 and TRBJ2-7; perhaps TRBD1 as D (5 bases). CDR1 is KGHSH and CDR2 is LQKENI in the germline V gene. V was clipped by 1 base and J by 2 bases, with 9 bases between them. The CDR3 has 14 residues. The CDR3 DNA reads TGTGCCAGCTCACCACTTCCGGACACCTACGAGCAGTACTTC. Translating it yields CASSPLPDTYEQYF.

The chain recombines TRBV5-8 with TRBJ2-3; 7 bases align to TRBD1. Germline-derived CDR1 and CDR2 are SGHTS and YDEGEE. This CDR3 contains 16 residues. The V gene end was trimmed by 0 bases and the J gene end by 2 bases; junction bases not matched to a gene: 6. This chain's CDR3 is CASSLGQGPPTDTQYF. The CDR3 nucleotides read TGTGCCAGCAGCTTGGGACAGGGTCCTCCCACAGATACGCAGTATTTT.

V usage is TRBV11-2 and J usage is TRBJ1-2, with a possible D match to TRBD1 (6 bases). The CDR3 length is 14 residues. The V and J ends lost 5 bases and 6 bases respectively, with 16 bases between them. Germline CDR1 is SGHAT and CDR2 is FQNNGV. The DNA of the CDR3 is TGTGCCAGCAGCGCCCGGGGGGCGGATGATGGCTACACCTTC. Its translation: CASSARGADDGYTF.

CDR3 loop: CASSYTHAQGYEQYF. The CDR3 DNA reads as TGTGCCAGCAGTTACACCCATGCGCAGGGGTACGAGCAGTACTTC. This chain connects TRBV6-5 to TRBJ2-7; maybe TRBD1 (6 bases). Germline loops: CDR1 MNHEY, CDR2 SVGAGI. V was shortened by 2 bases and J by 4 bases, with 15 bases between the two germline ends. This CDR3 is 15 amino acids long.

The rearrangement uses TRBV5-8 and TRBJ2-5; perhaps TRBD2 as D (6 bases). The CDR3 has 15 residues. With 2 bases removed from V and 0 bases from J, the gap between germline ends came to 11 bases. Germline V lookup: CDR1 SGHTS, CDR2 YDEGEE. CDR3 nucleotides: TGTGCCAGCAGCTTCAGGGAGGAGTACCAAGAGACCCAGTACTTC. Amino acid sequence: CASSFREEYQETQYF.

The count of this clone is one. CDR3 amino acids: CASSLGHENTEAFF. Written as DNA, the CDR3 is TGTGCCAGCAGTTTGGGGCACGAGAACACTGAAGCTTTCTTT. V gene TRBV28 combines with J gene TRBJ1-1; possible D gene TRBD1, 5 bases. V lost 3 bases and J 1 base, leaving 9 bases between the germline ends. The CDR3 spans 14 residues. Germline CDR1 MDHEN, CDR2 SYDVKM.

The genes are TRBV19 and TRBJ1-1, with a possible D match to TRBD1 (6 bases). CDR1 is LNHDA, CDR2 SQIVND, per germline (reference sequence). V was shortened by 5 bases and J by 7 bases, with 20 bases between the two germline ends. This CDR3 comprises 15 residues. The DNA for the CDR3 is TGTGCCAGTAGTTCGCAACCCACAGGGAAATATGAAGCTTTCTTT. This codes for CASSSQPTGKYEAFF.

V and J are TRBV6-5 and TRBJ1-2, with unresolved D. Trimming removed 0 bases at V and 4 bases at J, with 12 bases between. Germline CDR1 MNHEY, CDR2 SVGAGI. The CDR3 is 15 amino acids. The CDR3 DNA is TGTGCCAGCAGTTACTCGATGGAGGCGACCTATGGCTACACCTTC. Protein product: CASSYSMEATYGYTF.

The sample holds a few counts of this clone. The gene calls are TRBV29-1 and TRBJ2-3; 7 bases align to TRBD2. The CDR3 contains 14 residues. Germline CDR1 SQVTM, CDR2 ANQGSEA. Germline trimming cut 3 bases from V and 0 bases from J; bases unmatched to any gene: 3. CDR3 sequence (DNA): TGCAGCGTTGAGGGAGGGGTGAGCACAGATACGCAGTATTTT. Amino acids: CSVEGGVSTDTQYF.

The chain uses TRBV4-3 and TRBJ2-1; 7 bases agree with TRBD2. Germline V CDR1 and CDR2: LGHNA, YSLEER. V was clipped by 4 bases and J by 1 base; unmatched bases: 4. This CDR3 spans 15 amino acids. CDR3 in amino acids: CASSLAGESYNEQFF. CDR3 coding DNA: TGCGCCAGCAGCCTAGCGGGTGAGTCCTACAATGAGCAGTTCTTC.

The rearrangement links TRBV30 to TRBJ2-6; 10 bases agree with TRBD1. Germline CDR1 and CDR2: GTSNPN and SVGIG (reference sequence). V dropped 2 bases and J dropped 4; count of bases not matched to a gene: 8. The CDR3 has 17 amino acids. The DNA for the CDR3 is TGTGCCTGGAGTATGACAGGGGGCGGTTTAGGGGCCAACGTCCTGACTTTC. It is translated as CAWSMTGGGLGANVLTF.

The genes are TRBV7-2 and TRBJ2-7, with 10 bases matching TRBD2. V lost 1 base to trimming and J lost 8 bases; unmatched junction nucleotides: 17. Germline V lookup: CDR1 SGHTA, CDR2 FQGNSA. CDR3 length: 18 amino acids. The CDR3, as DNA: TGTGCCAGCAGCTTAGTGGGCCCTCTAGCGGGGGTCGGAGTGCAGCAGTACTTC. Amino acids: CASSLVGPLAGVGVQQYF.

The gene calls are TRBV11-2 and TRBJ2-7, with 10 bases fitting TRBD2. CDR1 is SGHAT and CDR2 is FQNNGV in the germline V gene. After removal of 3 bases from V and 2 bases from J, the junction contained 4 bases not matched to a gene. CDR3 length: 15 amino acids. The CDR3 DNA reads TGTGCCAGCAGCTTCGGACTAGCGGAAACCTACGAGCAGTACTTC. It translates to CASSFGLAETYEQYF.

This clone showed up just once. The chain carries TRBV5-1 and TRBJ1-4; 8 nucleotides match TRBD1. Germline CDR1 reads SGHRS; CDR2 reads YFSETQ. V was pared by 2 bases and J by 7 bases, with 4 bases of the junction left unmatched. The CDR3 extends over 14 amino acids. The CDR3 DNA follows: TGCGCCAGCAGCTTCCTGCAGGGGGCTGAAAAACTGTTTTTT. Translation gives CASSFLQGAEKLFF. The whole variable domain, filled in from reference TRBV5-1 and TRBJ1-4, reads KAGVTQTPRYLIKTRGQQVTLSCSPISGHRSVSWYQQTPGQGLQFLFEYFSETQRNKGNFPGRFSGRQFSNSRSEMNVSTLELGDSALYLCASSFLQGAEKLFFGSGTQLSVL.

The CDR3 is CASSSDSGASYEQYF. CDR3 DNA sequence: TGTGCCAGCAGCTCCGACAGTGGAGCATCCTACGAGCAGTACTTC. This chain uses TRBV25-1 with TRBJ2-7; TRBD1 is a possible D gene (5 bases). The CDR3 consists of 15 residues. Germline CDR1 and CDR2: MGHDK and SYGVNS. V shed 6 bases and J shed 1 base, with 16 bases lying between them.

The chain links TRBV4-3 to TRBJ2-2; D might be TRBD2 (7 bases). This CDR3 is 17 amino acids long. V dropped 5 bases and J dropped 4 bases, with 20 bases sitting between them. In germline, CDR1 is LGHNA, CDR2 YSLEER. CDR3 protein: CASSDEGGGLGTGELFF. The DNA of the CDR3 is TGCGCCAGCAGCGACGAGGGGGGGGGCCTCGGCACCGGGGAGCTGTTTTTT.

The genes are TRBV18 and TRBJ2-5, with D perhaps matching TRBD2 (6 bases). Trimming took 3 bases from V and 2 from J, leaving 19 bases between them. Germline CDR1 KGHSH, CDR2 LQKENI. This CDR3 spans 17 amino acids. CDR3 sequence (DNA): TGTGCCAGCTCACCGATTATGAGTGTGGGAGGACAAGAGACCCAGTACTTC. Residues: CASSPIMSVGGQETQYF.

The chain recombines TRBV5-1 with TRBJ1-5; 10 bases line up with TRBD1. The germline V gene encodes CDR1 SGHRS and CDR2 YFSETQ. Losses at the gene ends were 4 bases for V and 4 bases for J; bases not matched to a gene: 5. The CDR3 is 15 residues long. CDR3 loop: CASSRGQGTNQPQHF. DNA for the CDR3: TGCGCCAGCAGCAGGGGACAGGGGACTAATCAGCCCCAGCATTTT.

The chain combines TRBV5-4 with TRBJ2-3; 10 nucleotides line up with TRBD1. V lost 4 bases and J lost 4; bases outside the gene matches: 6. Per the germline V gene, CDR1 is SGHNT and CDR2 is YYREEE (reference sequence). There are 15 residues in the CDR3. CDR3 DNA: TGTGCCAGCAGCCGACCGGGACAGGGGTCAGATACGCAGTATTTT. This sequence encodes CASSRPGQGSDTQYF. Variable domain in full (rest from reference TRBV5-4 and TRBJ2-3): ETGVTQSPTHLIKTRGQQVTLRCSSQSGHNTVSWYQQALGQGPQFIFQYYREEENGRGNFPPRFSGLQFPNYSSELNVNALELDDSALYLCASSRPGQGSDTQYFGPGTRLTVL.

The V and J genes are TRBV18 and TRBJ2-5; D is perhaps TRBD2 (6 bases). Germline assignment: CDR1 KGHSH and CDR2 LQKENI. This CDR3 is built from 12 residues. Deletions cut 3 bases from V and 5 bases from J, with 7 bases between. This CDR3 reads CASSPGRETQYF. DNA of the CDR3: TGTGCCAGCTCACCGGGGAGGGAGACCCAGTACTTC.